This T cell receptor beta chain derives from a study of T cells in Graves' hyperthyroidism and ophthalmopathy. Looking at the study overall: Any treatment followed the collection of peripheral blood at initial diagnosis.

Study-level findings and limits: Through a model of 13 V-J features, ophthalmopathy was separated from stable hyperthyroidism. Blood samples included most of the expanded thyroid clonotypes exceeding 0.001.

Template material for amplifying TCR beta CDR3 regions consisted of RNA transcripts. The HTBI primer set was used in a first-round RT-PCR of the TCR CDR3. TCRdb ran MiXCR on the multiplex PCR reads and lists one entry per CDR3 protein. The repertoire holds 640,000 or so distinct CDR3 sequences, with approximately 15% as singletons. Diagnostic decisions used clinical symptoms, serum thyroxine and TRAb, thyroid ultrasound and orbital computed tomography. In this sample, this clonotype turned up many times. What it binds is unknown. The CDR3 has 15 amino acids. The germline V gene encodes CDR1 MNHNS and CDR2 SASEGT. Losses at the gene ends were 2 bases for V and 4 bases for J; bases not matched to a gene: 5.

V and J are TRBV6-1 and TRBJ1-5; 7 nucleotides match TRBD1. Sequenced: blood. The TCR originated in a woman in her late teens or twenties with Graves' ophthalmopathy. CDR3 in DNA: TGTGCCAGCAGTGAATACAGGGGCCTAAATCAGCCCCAGCATTTT. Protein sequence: CASSEYRGLNQPQHF.